This T cell receptor beta chain derives from a study of blood T cell repertoires in COVID-19. Study-wide background: Acute and convalescent COVID-19 samples came from the United States, Italy and Spain. PBMCs, B-cell-depleted T cells, or T cells provided the cDNA or gDNA that made up the material.

Trimming stripped 5 bases from V and 8 bases from J, with 13 bases between. The CDR3 has 13 residues. As handled by the study authors: Amplification from reference gene primers served as the basis for estimated nucleated cell counts. Produced via immunoSEQ multiplex PCR; TCRdb's table is partial and in-frame only. V and J calls and clone size are copied from that table; D and trimming were computed from the DNA. The data contain fewer than 45,000 clones, about 82% of them singletons. Sequenced: peripheral blood. The clonotype comes from a man aged 45 to 65 with active COVID-19. This chain joins TRBV12-3 or TRBV12-4 and TRBJ2-4, with D possibly TRBD2 on 7 matching bases. DNA for the CDR3: TGTGCCAGCAGTGGGAGGGGGGTGGACATTCAGTACTTC. This codes for CASSGRGVDIQYF.